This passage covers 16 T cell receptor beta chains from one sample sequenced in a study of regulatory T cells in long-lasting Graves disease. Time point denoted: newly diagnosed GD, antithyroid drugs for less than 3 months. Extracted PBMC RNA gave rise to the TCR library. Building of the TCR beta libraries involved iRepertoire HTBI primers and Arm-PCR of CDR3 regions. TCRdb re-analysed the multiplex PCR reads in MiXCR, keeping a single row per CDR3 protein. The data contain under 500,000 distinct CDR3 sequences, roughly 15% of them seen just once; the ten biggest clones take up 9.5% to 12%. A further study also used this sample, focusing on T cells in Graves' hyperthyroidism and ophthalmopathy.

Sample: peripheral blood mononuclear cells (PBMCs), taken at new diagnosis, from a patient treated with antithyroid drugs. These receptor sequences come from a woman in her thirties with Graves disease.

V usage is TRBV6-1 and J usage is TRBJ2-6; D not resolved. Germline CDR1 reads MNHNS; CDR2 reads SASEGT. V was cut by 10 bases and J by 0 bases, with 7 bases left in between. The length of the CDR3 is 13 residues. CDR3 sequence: CAIGGSGANVLTF. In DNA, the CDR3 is TGTGCCATTGGCGGCTCTGGGGCCAACGTCCTGACTTTC.

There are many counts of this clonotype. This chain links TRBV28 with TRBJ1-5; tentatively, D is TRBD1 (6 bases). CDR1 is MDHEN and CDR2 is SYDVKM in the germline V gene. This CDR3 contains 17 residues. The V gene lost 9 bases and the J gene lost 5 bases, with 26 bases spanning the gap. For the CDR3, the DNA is TGTGCCAGTGTGGAGGGGGTCGGCAACAGGATATATCAGCCCCAGCATTTT. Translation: CASVEGVGNRIYQPQHF. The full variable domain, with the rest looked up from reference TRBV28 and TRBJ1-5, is DVKVTQSSRYLVKRTGEKVFLECVQDMDHENMFWYRQDPGLGLRLIYFSYDVKMKEKGDIPEGYSVSREKKERFSLILESASTNQTSMYLCASVEGVGNRIYQPQHFGDGTRLSIL.

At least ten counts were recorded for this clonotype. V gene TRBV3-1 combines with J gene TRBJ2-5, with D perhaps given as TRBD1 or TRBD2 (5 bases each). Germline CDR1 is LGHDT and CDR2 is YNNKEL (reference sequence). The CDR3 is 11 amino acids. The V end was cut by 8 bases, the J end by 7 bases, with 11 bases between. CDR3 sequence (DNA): TGTGCCAGCGATTATGGGGGGACCCAGTACTTC. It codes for CASDYGGTQYF.

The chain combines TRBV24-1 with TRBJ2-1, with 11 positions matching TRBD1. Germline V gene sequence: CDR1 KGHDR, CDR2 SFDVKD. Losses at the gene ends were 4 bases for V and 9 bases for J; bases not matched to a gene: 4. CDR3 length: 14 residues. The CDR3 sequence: CATSEGDRGVEQFF. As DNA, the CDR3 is TGTGCCACCAGTGAGGGGGACAGGGGGGTTGAGCAGTTCTTC.

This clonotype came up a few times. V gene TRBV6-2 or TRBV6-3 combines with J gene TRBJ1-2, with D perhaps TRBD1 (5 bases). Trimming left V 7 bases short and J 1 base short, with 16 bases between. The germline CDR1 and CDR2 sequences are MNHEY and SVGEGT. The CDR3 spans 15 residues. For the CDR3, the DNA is TGTGCCAGCACCGACCGGGACGCCCTTAACTATGGCTACACCTTC. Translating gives CASTDRDALNYGYTF.

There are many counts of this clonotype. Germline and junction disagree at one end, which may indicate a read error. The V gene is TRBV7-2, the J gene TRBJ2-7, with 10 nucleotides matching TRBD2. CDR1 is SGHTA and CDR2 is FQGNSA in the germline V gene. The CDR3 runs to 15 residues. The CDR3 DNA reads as TGTGCCAACAGCGTTACTAGCGGGACTAACTACGAGCAGTACTTC. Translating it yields CANSVTSGTNYEQYF.

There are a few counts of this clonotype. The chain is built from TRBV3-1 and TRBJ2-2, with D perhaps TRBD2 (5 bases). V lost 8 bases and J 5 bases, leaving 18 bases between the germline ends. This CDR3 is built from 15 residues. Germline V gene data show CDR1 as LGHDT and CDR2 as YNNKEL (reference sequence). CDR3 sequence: CASSGLPTRTGELFF. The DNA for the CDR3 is TGTGCCAGCTCCGGTCTACCAACTAGAACCGGGGAGCTGTTTTTT. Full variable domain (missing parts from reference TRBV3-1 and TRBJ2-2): DTAVSQTPKYLVTQMGNDKSIKCEQNLGHDTMYWYKQDSKKFLKIMFSYNNKELIINETVPNRFSPKSPDKAHLNLHINSLELGDSAVYFCASSGLPTRTGELFFGEGSRLTVL.

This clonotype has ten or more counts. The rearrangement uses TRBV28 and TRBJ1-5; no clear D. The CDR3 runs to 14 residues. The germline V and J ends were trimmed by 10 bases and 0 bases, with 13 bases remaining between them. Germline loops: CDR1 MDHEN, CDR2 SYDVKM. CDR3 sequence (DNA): TGTGCCACCTCGGGAGTCTTTAGCAATCAGCCCCAGCATTTT. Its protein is CATSGVFSNQPQHF.

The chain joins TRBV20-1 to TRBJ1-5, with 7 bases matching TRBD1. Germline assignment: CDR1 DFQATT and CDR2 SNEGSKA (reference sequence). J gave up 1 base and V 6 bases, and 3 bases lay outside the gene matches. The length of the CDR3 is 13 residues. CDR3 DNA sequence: TGCAGTGCGTTACAGGGGAGCAATCAGCCCCAGCATTTT. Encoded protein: CSALQGSNQPQHF.

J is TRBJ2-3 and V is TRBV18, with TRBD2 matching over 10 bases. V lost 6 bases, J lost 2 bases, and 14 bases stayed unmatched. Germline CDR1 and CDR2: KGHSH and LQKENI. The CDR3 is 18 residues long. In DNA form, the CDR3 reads TGTGCCAGCTCGCTTGGACTAGCGGTCTCCTCCCACACAGATACGCAGTATTTT. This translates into CASSLGLAVSSHTDTQYF.

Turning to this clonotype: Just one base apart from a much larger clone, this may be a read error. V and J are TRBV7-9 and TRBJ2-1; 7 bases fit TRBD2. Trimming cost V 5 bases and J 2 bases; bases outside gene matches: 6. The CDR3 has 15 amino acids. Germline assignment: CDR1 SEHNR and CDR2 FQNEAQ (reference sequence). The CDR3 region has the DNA TGTGCCAGCAGCCCCCCCGGGACTACCTACAATGAGCAGTTCTTC. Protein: CASSPPGTTYNEQFF. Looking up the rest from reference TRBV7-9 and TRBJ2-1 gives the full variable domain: DTGVSQNPRHKITKRGQNVTFRCDPISEHNRLYWYRQTLGQGPEFLTYFQNEAQLEKSRLLSDRFSAERPKGSFSTLEIQRTEQGDSAMYLCASSPPGTTYNEQFFGPGTRLTVL.

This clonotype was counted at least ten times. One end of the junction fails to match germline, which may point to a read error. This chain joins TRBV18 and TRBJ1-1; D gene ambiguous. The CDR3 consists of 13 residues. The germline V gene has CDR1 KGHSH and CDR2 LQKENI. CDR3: CASSPLGEGGAFF. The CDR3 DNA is TGTGCCAGCTCGCCACTTGGGGAAGGTGGGGCTTTCTTT.

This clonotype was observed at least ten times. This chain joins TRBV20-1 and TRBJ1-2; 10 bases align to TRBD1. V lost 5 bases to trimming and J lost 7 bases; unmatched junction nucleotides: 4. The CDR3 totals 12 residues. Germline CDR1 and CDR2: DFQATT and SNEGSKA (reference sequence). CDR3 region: CSALDRGTGYTF. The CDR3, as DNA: TGCAGTGCTCTGGACAGGGGGACTGGCTACACCTTC.

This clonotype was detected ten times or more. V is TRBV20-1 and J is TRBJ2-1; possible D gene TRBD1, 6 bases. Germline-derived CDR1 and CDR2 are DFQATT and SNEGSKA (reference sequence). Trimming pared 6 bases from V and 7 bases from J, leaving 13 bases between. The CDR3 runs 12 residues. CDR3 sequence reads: CSAEQGLNEQFF. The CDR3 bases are TGCAGTGCCGAGCAGGGGCTAAATGAGCAGTTCTTC.

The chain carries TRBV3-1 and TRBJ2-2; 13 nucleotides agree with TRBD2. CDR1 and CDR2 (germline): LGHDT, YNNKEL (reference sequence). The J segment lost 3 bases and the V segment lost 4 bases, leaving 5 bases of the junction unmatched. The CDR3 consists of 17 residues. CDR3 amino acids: CASSPRTSGRDTGELFF. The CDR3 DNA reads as TGTGCCAGCAGCCCTCGTACTAGCGGGAGGGACACCGGGGAGCTGTTTTTT.

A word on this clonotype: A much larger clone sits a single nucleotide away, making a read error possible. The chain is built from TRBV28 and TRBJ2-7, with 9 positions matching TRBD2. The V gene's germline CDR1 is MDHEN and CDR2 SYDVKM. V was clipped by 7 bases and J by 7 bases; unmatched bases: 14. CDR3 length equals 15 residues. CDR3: CASTWGGRAYNEQYF. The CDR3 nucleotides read TGTGCCAGCACATGGGGCGGGAGGGCCTACAATGAGCAGTACTTC.